The 21 T cell receptor beta chains in this list originate from one sample, sequenced in a study of cytomegalovirus exposure and HLA in healthy donors. The PCR was carried out with 60 Vbeta primers and 13 Jbeta primers. Only in-frame clones appear in the TCRdb table, and some are missing; sequencing was by immunoSEQ multiplex PCR. In total, the table holds 95,000 to 150,000 clones. Sequenced sample: PBMCs. Receptors originate from a man between 18 and 29 years old in good health and CMV-seronegative.

This chain joins TRBV19 and TRBJ1-2, with TRBD1 matching 7 bases. The ends lost 11 bases at V and 8 bases at J; junction bases unmatched: 8. CDR3 length: 11 amino acids. From germline, CDR1 is LNHDA and CDR2 SQIVND (reference sequence). CDR3 sequence: CAPAGGTGYTF. The CDR3 nucleotides read TGTGCCCCCGCAGGGGGGACGGGCTACACCTTC.

This chain links TRBV6-1 with TRBJ2-3, with D uncertain. The V end lost 3 bases, the J end lost 2 bases, and 15 bases lay between the germline ends. CDR1 is MNHNS, CDR2 SASEGT, per germline. The CDR3 length is 16 residues. CDR3 protein: CASSDRRGSLTDTQYF. As DNA, the CDR3 is TGTGCCAGCAGTGACCGAAGAGGCAGCCTCACAGATACGCAGTATTTT.

This chain uses TRBV6-5 with TRBJ2-7; D gene ambiguous. The germline V gene encodes CDR1 MNHEY and CDR2 SVGAGI. This CDR3 is built from 12 residues. Trimming removed 6 bases from V and 7 bases from J, with 13 bases in between. In DNA, the CDR3 is TGTGCCAGCAGAGCCCTTACGATGGAGCAGTACTTC. Its protein is CASRALTMEQYF.

This chain connects TRBV6-1 to TRBJ2-5; D ambiguous. The CDR3 spans 10 residues. The germline V gene has CDR1 MNHNS and CDR2 SASEGT. Trimming removed 2 bases from V and 8 bases from J, with 3 bases in between. The CDR3 sequence: CASSELTQYF. The CDR3 nucleotides read TGTGCCAGCAGTGAATTAACCCAGTACTTC.

J is TRBJ1-2 and V is TRBV30; 12 bases align to TRBD1. The germline gives CDR1 GTSNPN, CDR2 SVGIG (reference sequence). Unmatched junction bases numbered 2, after V lost 3 bases and J lost 6 bases. CDR3 length: 13 residues. DNA for the CDR3: TGTGCCTGGAGGAGGGACAGGGGGCATGGCTACACCTTC. Its protein is CAWRRDRGHGYTF.

The genes are TRBV28 and TRBJ2-3, with TRBD2 as a possible D gene (6 bases). V gave up 5 bases and J gave up 2 bases, with 11 bases separating them. The germline V gene has CDR1 MDHEN and CDR2 SYDVKM. This CDR3 region has 14 residues. This chain's CDR3 is CASSPRGTTDTQYF. CDR3 nucleotide sequence: TGTGCCAGCAGTCCCCGGGGGACCACAGATACGCAGTATTTT.

The genes are TRBV5-8 and TRBJ1-4; TRBD1 matches at 8 bases. CDR3 length: 16 amino acids. CDR1 is SGHTS, CDR2 YDEGEE, per germline. V was clipped by 6 bases and J by 2 bases; unmatched bases: 9. CDR3: CASTVGQGTTNEKLFF. DNA of the CDR3: TGTGCCAGCACAGTAGGACAGGGTACTACTAATGAAAAACTGTTTTTT.

The J gene is TRBJ2-7, the V gene TRBV28, with D tentatively TRBD1 (5 bases). The V end lost 6 bases, the J end lost 2 bases, and 14 bases lay between the germline ends. The V gene's germline CDR1 is MDHEN and CDR2 SYDVKM. The CDR3 runs 14 residues. Here the CDR3 reads CASRQEDSPYEQYF. The CDR3 region has the DNA TGTGCCAGCAGGCAGGAAGACAGCCCCTACGAGCAGTACTTC. Variable domain in full (rest from reference TRBV28 and TRBJ2-7): DVKVTQSSRYLVKRTGEKVFLECVQDMDHENMFWYRQDPGLGLRLIYFSYDVKMKEKGDIPEGYSVSREKKERFSLILESASTNQTSMYLCASRQEDSPYEQYFGPGTRLTVT.

The chain combines TRBV5-1 with TRBJ1-5, with a possible D match to TRBD1 (5 bases). The CDR3 has 16 residues. Trimming removed 8 bases at V and 0 bases at J, with 18 bases between. The germline gives CDR1 SGHRS, CDR2 YFSETQ. CDR3 sequence reads: CARAIGRDYSNQPQHF. DNA for the CDR3: TGCGCCAGGGCAATTGGGAGGGACTATAGCAATCAGCCCCAGCATTTT.

The V call is TRBV6-5, the J call TRBJ2-5, with 8 bases aligning to TRBD2. The end of the DNA fits TRBJ2-7 better, so the J call may be wrong. CDR3 length equals 15 residues. Germline CDR1 reads MNHEY; CDR2 reads SVGAGI. The CDR3: CASSLNSGTSYEQYF. The CDR3 DNA reads TGTGCCAGCAGCCTCAATAGCGGGACCTCCTACGAGCAGTACTTC.

V usage is TRBV11-1 and J usage is TRBJ1-2; D may be TRBD1 (5 bases). In germline, CDR1 is SGHAT, CDR2 FQDESV (reference sequence). The CDR3 is made up of 15 amino acids. V was cut by 3 bases and J by 4 bases, with 15 bases left in between. The CDR3 coding sequence is TGTGCCAGCAGCTTTAGAACAGGCAGCACCTATGGCTACACCTTC. It is translated as CASSFRTGSTYGYTF.

The chain recombines TRBV5-1 with TRBJ1-6; 8 bases match TRBD1. The CDR3 is made up of 16 amino acids. J lost 8 bases, V lost 0 bases, and 7 bases had no gene match. Germline CDR1 and CDR2: SGHRS and YFSETQ. The DNA of the CDR3 is TGCGCCAGCAGCTTGGAAGGACAGGGTCTGGATTCACCCCTCCACTTT. Translating gives CASSLEGQGLDSPLHF. The whole variable domain, remainder taken from reference TRBV5-1 and TRBJ1-6, is KAGVTQTPRYLIKTRGQQVTLSCSPISGHRSVSWYQQTPGQGLQFLFEYFSETQRNKGNFPGRFSGRQFSNSRSEMNVSTLELGDSALYLCASSLEGQGLDSPLHFGNGTRLTVT.

The chain links TRBV5-4 to TRBJ1-1; possible D gene TRBD1, 5 bases. Germline V CDR1 and CDR2: SGHNT, YYREEE (reference sequence). This CDR3 is built from 14 residues. Trimming took off 4 bases at V and 1 base at J, with 11 bases between the two ends. The CDR3 sequence is CASSLQVPNTEAFF. The CDR3 DNA is TGTGCCAGCAGCCTACAGGTACCGAACACTGAAGCTTTCTTT.

This rearrangement joins TRBV5-1 to TRBJ2-1; unclear D gene. This CDR3 has 12 residues. V lost 3 bases and J lost 4, with 5 bases in between. The germline gives CDR1 SGHRS, CDR2 YFSETQ. The CDR3 spells CASSSLYNEQFF. CDR3 nucleotides: TGCGCCAGCAGCTCACTGTACAATGAGCAGTTCTTC.

The J gene is TRBJ2-7, the V gene TRBV9, with 11 bases lining up with TRBD2. Germline-derived CDR1 and CDR2 are SGDLS and YYNGEE. With V trimmed by 3 bases and J by 0 bases, 2 bases remained unmatched. CDR3 length: 15 residues. This CDR3 reads CASSATSGSSYEQYF. The CDR3 DNA reads TGTGCCAGCAGCGCTACTAGCGGGAGCTCCTACGAGCAGTACTTC.

This chain links TRBV6-6 with TRBJ2-7; the D is unclear. Germline values: CDR1 MNHNY, CDR2 SVGAGI (reference sequence). The CDR3 has 13 residues. V gave up 2 bases and J gave up 2 bases, with 7 bases separating them. The CDR3, as DNA: TGTGCCAGCAGTTACCTCGCAGCCTACGAGCAGTACTTC. It specifies CASSYLAAYEQYF.

The J gene is TRBJ1-5, the V gene TRBV18; 9 nucleotides align to TRBD1. Germline V gene sequence: CDR1 KGHSH, CDR2 LQKENI. Trimming took 3 bases from V and 6 from J; bases not matched to a gene: 12. The CDR3 runs 17 residues. The CDR3 region is CASSPDRQGVNGQPQHF. In DNA, the CDR3 is TGTGCCAGCTCACCGGATCGACAGGGGGTCAACGGTCAGCCCCAGCATTTT.

The V gene is TRBV6-5, the J gene TRBJ2-1, with D maybe TRBD2 (6 bases). This CDR3 is built from 16 residues. Trimming pared 2 bases from V and 4 bases from J, leaving 15 bases between. CDR1 and CDR2 (germline): MNHEY, SVGAGI. The DNA for the CDR3 is TGTGCCAGCAGTTACCGCTATTTCGGAGGGTACAATGAGCAGTTCTTC. It yields the protein CASSYRYFGGYNEQFF.

The rearrangement links TRBV11-2 to TRBJ1-1, with D uncertain. CDR1 and CDR2 from the germline V gene are SGHAT and FQNNGV. V was trimmed by 1 base and J by 5 bases, leaving 14 bases between them. CDR3 length: 15 amino acids. This CDR3 reads CASSLVFSGETEAFF. The CDR3 DNA sequence: TGTGCCAGCAGCTTAGTCTTTTCGGGAGAGACTGAAGCTTTCTTT. The full variable domain, completed using reference TRBV11-2 and TRBJ1-1, is EAGVAQSPRYKIIEKRQSVAFWCNPISGHATLYWYQQILGQGPKLLIQFQNNGVVDDSQLPKDRFSAERLKGVDSTLKIQPAKLEDSAVYLCASSLVFSGETEAFFGQGTRLTVV.

V gene TRBV7-3 combines with J gene TRBJ1-1, with D unclear. Germline CDR1 is SGHTA and CDR2 is FQGTGA. The length of the CDR3 is 13 residues. Trimming stripped 2 bases from V and 0 bases from J, with 4 bases between. CDR3 sequence: CASSLSMNTEAFF. In nucleotides, the CDR3 is TGTGCCAGCAGCTTATCTATGAACACTGAAGCTTTCTTT.

The genes are TRBV2 and TRBJ1-5; 10 nucleotides agree with TRBD1. Germline V gives CDR1 SNHLY, CDR2 FYNNEI. The junction had 2 bases not matched to a gene; V was cut back by 4 bases and J by 2 bases. CDR3 length: 15 residues. CDR3 protein: CASSAGTGGNQPQHF. The DNA for the CDR3 is TGTGCCAGCAGTGCCGGGACAGGGGGCAATCAGCCCCAGCATTTT.